This T cell receptor beta chain was sequenced in a study of blood T cells in healthy people across ages. The study's findings and limits: Possibly confounding the expanded clonotype changes was the fact that donor CMV status was unknown.

This clonotype showed up many times. Its target is unknown. The CDR3 runs 12 residues. Germline values: CDR1 MNHNS, CDR2 SASEGT. V gave up 6 bases and J gave up 1 base, with 7 bases separating them. A sample-barcoded 5' primer and a J-beta primer mix were used in a second PCR of about 7 to 11 cycles. A tag from a template-switch adaptor with 12 random nucleotides marked each cDNA molecule. TCRdb passed the 5' RACE reads through MiXCR, listing each CDR3 protein once. The sample records roughly 680,000 distinct CDR3 sequences, 40% to 65% being singletons. Each sample had at least 6 million PBMCs isolated.

This receptor was taken from a woman at least 80 years old in good health. Input material: blood. The chain links TRBV6-1 to TRBJ2-7, with D possibly TRBD1 on 6 matching bases. Here the CDR3 reads CASSGQSYEQYF. The DNA of the CDR3 is TGTGCCAGCAGCGGACAGTCCTACGAGCAGTACTTC.